Listed below are T cell receptor beta chains from one sample, sequenced in a study of shared clonotypes between healthy human individuals. Libraries were prepared by immunoSEQ multiplex PCR; TCRdb keeps only in-frame clonotypes and omits some of them. The sample carries 900,000 to 1,200,000 clones, 75% to 80% recorded once. The specimen was memory CD4+ T cells from PBMCs. These receptor sequences come from a man aged 18 to 29 in good health. Some clones in this sample may be carry-over from other donors' samples. The CDR3 runs from the conserved cysteine through the conserved F or W. D genes are given only for firm matches. A row's size may be missing; if present it is once, few, many or a size class.

TRBJ2-3,TRBV25-1,.,.,CASSDALGQRRDTQYF,TGTGCCAGCAGTGATGCTTTGGGGCAAAGACGAGATACGCAGTATTTT
TRBJ2-3,TRBV7-9,.,many,CASSLLGKSTDTQYF,TGTGCCAGCAGCTTATTGGGGAAGAGCACAGATACGCAGTATTTT
TRBJ2-6,TRBV11-2,.,.,CASSLVRSSGANVLTF,TGTGCCAGCAGCTTAGTTCGCAGCTCTGGGGCCAACGTCCTGACTTTC
TRBJ2-6,TRBV27,.,many,CASSRREGARISPGANVLTF,TGTGCCAGCAGTCGCCGGGAGGGGGCCCGGATTTCCCCTGGGGCCAACGTCCTGACTTTC
TRBJ2-7,TRBV10-2,TRBD2,.,CASRRGTSGNYEQYF,TGCGCCAGCAGACGGGGGACTAGCGGGAACTACGAGCAGTACTTC
TRBJ1-2,TRBV28,.,.,CASSLRIGYGYTF,TGTGCCAGCAGTTTGCGGATAGGCTATGGCTACACCTTC
TRBJ1-5,TRBV19,.,few,CASSIRGNTNQPQHF,TGTGCCAGTAGTATTAGAGGGAATACTAATCAGCCCCAGCATTTT
TRBJ1-5,TRBV10-1,TRBD1,.,CASSGTGNQPQHF,TGCGCCAGCAGCGGGACAGGGAATCAGCCCCAGCATTTT
TRBJ2-7,TRBV28,TRBD1,.,CASRVDRGFTYEQYF,TGTGCCAGCAGGGTGGACAGGGGGTTCACCTACGAGCAGTACTTC
TRBJ2-1,TRBV28,TRBD2,.,CASSTTSWFEQFF,TGTGCCAGCAGTACGACTAGCTGGTTTGAGCAGTTCTTC
TRBJ2-5,TRBV30,.,.,CAWSADLWQGTQYF,TGTGCCTGGAGCGCAGACCTGTGGCAAGGGACCCAGTACTTC
TRBJ2-5,TRBV5-1,TRBD1,.,CASSFTGTGGGETQYF,TGCGCCAGCAGCTTTACCGGGACAGGGGGAGGAGAGACCCAGTACTTC
TRBJ2-3,TRBV6-1,TRBD1,.,CASRAGGGTDTQYF,TGTGCCAGCAGGGCAGGGGGCGGCACAGATACGCAGTATTTT
TRBJ1-2,TRBV5-6,.,once,CASTVFGLGYTF,TGTGCCAGCACCGTCTTCGGTTTAGGCTACACCTTC
TRBJ1-3,TRBV28,.,.,CASSPTGAGNTIYF,TGTGCCAGCAGCCCGACAGGCGCTGGAAACACCATATATTTT
TRBJ2-1,TRBV5-1,TRBD2,.,CASSLEPSGRNQPPYNEQFF,TGCGCCAGCAGCTTGGAGCCTAGCGGGAGGAACCAACCTCCCTACAATGAGCAGTTCTTC
TRBJ1-2,TRBV30,TRBD1,.,CAWGGQAPHYGYTF,TGTGCCTGGGGCGGACAGGCCCCCCACTATGGCTACACCTTC
TRBJ2-1,TRBV5-1,.,.,CASSLSSGRLNEQFF,TGCGCCAGCAGCTTGAGCAGCGGCAGACTAAATGAGCAGTTCTTC
TRBJ2-1,TRBV7-6,.,.,CASSLEVRTARSYNEQFF,TGTGCCAGCAGCTTAGAGGTCCGGACAGCCCGCTCCTACAATGAGCAGTTCTTC
TRBJ2-3,TRBV6-5,.,.,CASSREDQGTDTQYF,TGTGCCAGCAGTCGAGAGGATCAGGGCACAGATACGCAGTATTTT
TRBJ2-3,TRBV11-2,.,.,CASSPIGGSTDTQYF,TGTGCCAGCAGCCCTATAGGCGGGAGCACAGATACGCAGTATTTT
TRBJ2-4,TRBV11-2,.,.,CASSRLGQPLRRYF,TGTGCCAGCAGCCGACTAGGACAGCCCCTGAGACGGTACTTC
TRBJ1-1,TRBV5-1,.,few,CASSFSPGGGNTEAFF,TGCGCCAGCAGCTTCTCGCCCGGGGGCGGGAACACTGAAGCTTTCTTT
TRBJ2-5,TRBV4-1,.,.,CASSPDSTPRETQYF,TGCGCCAGCAGCCCGGACTCTACCCCCAGAGAGACCCAGTACTTC
TRBJ2-2,TRBV28,TRBD2,.,CASSLLFGGSPTGELFF,TGTGCCAGCAGTTTACTTTTTGGCGGGAGTCCTACCGGGGAGCTGTTTTTT
TRBJ2-7,TRBV30,.,.,CAWSEGRDEQYF,TGTGCCTGGAGTGAGGGAAGGGACGAGCAGTACTTC
TRBJ2-3,TRBV5-1,.,.,CASSLGQTADTQYF,TGCGCCAGCAGCTTAGGGCAGACCGCAGATACGCAGTATTTT
TRBJ1-2,TRBV9,.,.,CASSATPGSYGYTF,TGTGCCAGCAGCGCTACCCCAGGCAGCTATGGCTACACCTTC
TRBJ2-5,TRBV29-1,.,.,CSVGTGHQETQYF,TGCAGCGTTGGAACGGGACACCAAGAGACCCAGTACTTC
TRBJ2-1,TRBV2,.,.,CAIPVGRSGNEQFF,TGTGCCATCCCCGTTGGTAGGTCAGGTAATGAGCAGTTCTTC
TRBJ2-7,TRBV5-4,.,.,CASSPFPGFHEQYF,TGTGCCAGCAGCCCCTTTCCGGGGTTTCACGAGCAGTACTTC
TRBJ1-1,TRBV5-1,.,once,CASTLGGAELNTEAFF,TGCGCCAGCACCCTGGGGGGGGCGGAATTGAACACTGAAGCTTTCTTT
TRBJ1-2,TRBV29-1,.,.,CSVLEGYGYTF,TGCAGCGTTTTGGAGGGGTACGGCTACACCTTC
TRBJ2-3,TRBV28,.,.,CASTAASVADTQYF,TGTGCCAGCACGGCGGCTAGCGTAGCAGATACGCAGTATTTT
TRBJ2-2,TRBV28,.,once,CASSLGRGRLDTGELFF,TGTGCCAGCAGTTTGGGGAGGGGGCGGTTAGACACCGGGGAGCTGTTTTTT
TRBJ2-5,TRBV27,TRBD1,.,CASSPRQGAGETQYF,TGTGCCAGCAGTCCAAGACAGGGGGCAGGGGAGACCCAGTACTTC
TRBJ1-2,TRBV13,TRBD1,.,CASSPIDRGYGYTF,TGTGCCAGCAGCCCGATTGACAGGGGGTATGGCTACACCTTC
TRBJ2-5,TRBV2,.,.,CASSVEGYPETQYF,TGTGCCAGCAGTGTCGAGGGGTACCCCGAGACCCAGTACTTC
TRBJ2-1,TRBV6-5,.,.,CASSYGQYNEQFF,TGTGCCAGCAGTTACGGACAGTACAATGAGCAGTTCTTC
TRBJ1-3,TRBV7-8,TRBD1,.,CASSPWDSPYDTIYF,TGTGCCAGCAGCCCCTGGGACAGCCCATATGACACCATATATTTT